A selection of T cell receptor beta chains follows, all from one sample in a study of tumor-infiltrating lymphocytes in oesophageal squamous cell carcinoma. TCRdb re-derived calls from the PCR reads in MiXCR, one entry per CDR3 protein. The sample records some 10,000 distinct CDR3 sequences, 57% being singletons. Sample: esophageal tumor tissue. All receptors come from a male donor with esophageal squamous cell carcinoma. Both conserved end residues are part of each CDR3. The D gene is left open where the match is weak. Clone size, where shown, is once, few, many, or a class for clones that have expanded.

V gene	clone size	D gene	J gene	CDR3 DNA	CDR3 protein
TRBV7-8	.	.	TRBJ2-5	TGTGCCAGCAGCTTACTTTCCAGCCCTGAGCAGTACTTC	CASSLLSSPEQYF
TRBV11-2	large	TRBD2	TRBJ2-7	TGTGCCAGCAGCAACGCGTTAGCGGGAGCCCACGAGCAGTACTTC	CASSNALAGAHEQYF
TRBV14	many	TRBD2	TRBJ2-7	TGTGCCAGCAGCCAAGATGCCCCCTTTGGGAGCGGGGTCTCCTACGAGCAGTACTTC	CASSQDAPFGSGVSYEQYF
TRBV7-8	few	TRBD2	TRBJ2-7	TGTGCCAGCAGCCCCCGGCGGGAGCCCCGCTACGAGCAGTACTTC	CASSPRREPRYEQYF
TRBV7-2	.	.	TRBJ1-4	TGTGCCAGCAGCCCCGGTGGGGTTGAAAAACTGTTTTTT	CASSPGGVEKLFF
TRBV12-3/TRBV12-4	large	.	TRBJ2-7	TGTGCCAGCAGTTTAGCAGTTCGGAGGGAGCAGTACTTC	CASSLAVRREQYF
TRBV28	.	.	TRBJ2-7	TGTGCCAGCAGTCCACACTACGAGCAGTACTTC	CASSPHYEQYF
TRBV7-2	.	TRBD2	TRBJ2-1	TGTGCCAGCAGCTCTATAGCGGGACTCTACAATGAGCAGTTCTTC	CASSSIAGLYNEQFF
TRBV7-2	.	TRBD1	TRBJ1-1	TGTGCCAGCAGCTTGGACAGGGATGTGAGGAACACTGAAGCTTTCTTT	CASSLDRDVRNTEAFF
TRBV28	.	.	TRBJ1-5	TGTGCCAGCAGGGGGAGGTGGACACGGGGGCGGAATCAGCCCCAGCATTTT	CASRGRWTRGRNQPQHF
TRBV27	many	.	TRBJ2-5	TGTGCCAGCAGTGAGACCTTCGGGACCCAGTACTTC	CASSETFGTQYF
TRBV7-6	.	TRBD2	TRBJ2-7	TGTGCCAGCAGCCCAGCGGGGGAGGGGCGGGACTCCTACGAGCAGTACTTC	CASSPAGEGRDSYEQYF
TRBV2	.	TRBD1	TRBJ1-6	TGTGCCAGCAGTGAAGCGCTACAGGGGGTTTCACCCCTCCACTTT	CASSEALQGVSPLHF
TRBV7-2	.	TRBD1	TRBJ2-7	TGTGCCAGCAGCTTAAAAAGGCCGGGACAGGGGGCTCACGAGCAGTACTTC	CASSLKRPGQGAHEQYF
TRBV7-9	.	TRBD2	TRBJ2-7	TGTGCCAGCAGCTTGGGACTAGGGAGCTACGAGCAGTACTTC	CASSLGLGSYEQYF
TRBV6-2/TRBV6-3	.	.	TRBJ2-5	TGTGCCACCTACAATGAGCAGTACTTC	CATYNEQYF
TRBV12-3/TRBV12-4	.	TRBD1	TRBJ2-7	TGTGCCAGCAGTTTATCATGGACAGGGGGCTACGAGCAGTACTTC	CASSLSWTGGYEQYF
TRBV7-6	.	TRBD2	TRBJ2-1	TGTGCCAGCAGCTCGACTAGCGGGGTATTGGGTGAGCAGTTCTTC	CASSSTSGVLGEQFF
TRBV7-6	.	TRBD2	TRBJ2-7	TGTGCCAGCAGCCCCATAGCGGGAGGACGTCCGTACGAGCAGTACTTC	CASSPIAGGRPYEQYF
TRBV12-3/TRBV12-4	.	.	TRBJ1-1	TGTGCCAGCAGTTTAGGAGGGAGGCTCAACACTGAAGCTTTCTTT	CASSLGGRLNTEAFF
TRBV4-1	many	TRBD2	TRBJ2-1	TGCGCCAGCAGCCAAGAGTCAGGGACTAGCGGGATAGATGAGCAGTTCTTC	CASSQESGTSGIDEQFF
TRBV28	many	.	TRBJ2-3	TGTGCCAGCAGCAAGGACACTGGCACAGATACGCAGTATTTT	CASSKDTGTDTQYF
TRBV7-3	few	.	TRBJ2-1	TGTGCCAGCAGCTTTGGCGGAGGCTACAATGAGCAGTTCTTC	CASSFGGGYNEQFF
TRBV11-3	few	TRBD2	TRBJ2-1	TGTGCCAGCAGCCTGGGGACTAGCGGTTACAATGAGCAGTTCTTC	CASSLGTSGYNEQFF
TRBV11-2	.	TRBD2	TRBJ2-3	TGTGCCAGCAGCCTATTGACTAGCGGGAGTACAGATACGCAGTATTTT	CASSLLTSGSTDTQYF
TRBV28	.	.	TRBJ2-7	TGTGCCAGCAGTTTATTACGCGGCTACGAGCAGTACTTC	CASSLLRGYEQYF
TRBV18	.	.	TRBJ2-5	TGTGCCAGCTCACCATCCAAGGTTGGGGAGCAGTACTTC	CASSPSKVGEQYF
TRBV6-1	.	.	TRBJ2-5	TGTGCCAGCAGTACCCTCCCCCCCAGGACGGCCGAGACCCAGTACTTC	CASSTLPPRTAETQYF
TRBV10-1	.	.	TRBJ2-3	TGCGCCAGCAGTGAGAGTAGGGATACGCAGTATTTT	CASSESRDTQYF
TRBV7-3	.	.	TRBJ2-3	TGTGCCAGCAGCTTAATGGCAGCAGATACGCAGTATTTT	CASSLMAADTQYF
TRBV7-3	.	.	TRBJ2-5	TGTGCCAGCAGCTTAGGCCCAGGGACTGGAGAGACCCAGTACTTC	CASSLGPGTGETQYF
TRBV24-1	.	TRBD2	TRBJ2-5	TGTGCCACCGGACTAGCGGGAGGAGAGACCCAGTACTTC	CATGLAGGETQYF
TRBV7-9	.	TRBD2	TRBJ2-7	TGTGCCAGCAGCTCCCCCGGAAAAGCGGGACTAGCGGGAGGGAGGGAGCAGTACTTC	CASSSPGKAGLAGGREQYF